Sequencing of this TCR beta chain was carried out in a study of T cell responses to AZD1222 COVID-19 vaccine. Study-level findings and limits: Epitopes outside B.1.351 and B.1.1.7 mutated regions reportedly drew nearly half of spike TCRs. It should be noted that donors were predominantly white British and more often female, and clonal diversity was possibly underestimated. Baseline serostatus was positive in only six AZD1222 recipients.

Produced via immunoSEQ multiplex PCR; TCRdb's table is partial and in-frame only. The sample consists of roughly 150,000 clones, less than 95% of them appearing once. With regard to this clone: The antigen is unknown.

Germline V gene lookup returns CDR1 SGHVT and CDR2 SQSDAQ. The CDR3 totals 13 residues. The V and J ends lost 6 bases and 6 bases respectively, with 14 bases between them. Sequencing was performed on peripheral blood, taken on day 0 of AZD1222 vaccination. The rearrangement links TRBV7-4 to TRBJ1-2, with D maybe TRBD1 (5 bases). The source of this sequence is an adult in good health. CDR3 coding DNA: TGTGCCAGCAGGGGGGTTGGGTATCATGGCTACACCTTC. Its translation is CASRGVGYHGYTF.